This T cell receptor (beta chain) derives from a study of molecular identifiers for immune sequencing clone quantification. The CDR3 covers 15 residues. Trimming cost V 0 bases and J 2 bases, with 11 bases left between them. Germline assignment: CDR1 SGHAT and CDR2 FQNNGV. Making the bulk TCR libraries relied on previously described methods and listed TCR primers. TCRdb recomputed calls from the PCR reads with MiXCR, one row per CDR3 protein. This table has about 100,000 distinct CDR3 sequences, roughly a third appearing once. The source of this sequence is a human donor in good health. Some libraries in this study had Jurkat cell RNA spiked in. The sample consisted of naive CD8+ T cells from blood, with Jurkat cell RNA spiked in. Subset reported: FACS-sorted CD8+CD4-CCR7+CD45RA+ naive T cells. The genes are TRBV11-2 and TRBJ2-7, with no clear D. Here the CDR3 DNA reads TGTGCCAGCAGCTTAGAATGGTCAAGGACCTACGAGCAGTACTTC. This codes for CASSLEWSRTYEQYF.